Given below is one T cell receptor beta chain in context. This entry comes from a study of blood T cell repertoires in COVID-19. Self-reported history from a screening survey and questionnaire set each donor's cohort. The method was immunoSEQ multiplex PCR; TCRdb's version includes in-frame clones alone and lacks a portion of them. The sample has approximately 270,000 clones, around 93% seen once. Germline V CDR1 and CDR2: SGHTA, FQGNSA. The CDR3 consists of 12 residues. Trimming removed 2 bases from V and 9 bases from J, with 8 bases in between. The origin of this receptor is a man between 40 and 49 years old who had been exposed to COVID-19. The sample comprised PBMCs or T cells enriched from blood (not recorded which). This chain connects TRBV7-2 to TRBJ2-1; D unresolved. The CDR3 nucleotides read TGTGCCAGCAGCTTATTGGGCCTTGAGCAGTTCTTC. Amino acid sequence: CASSLLGLEQFF. The complete variable domain, with remaining parts taken from reference TRBV7-2 and TRBJ2-1, reads GAGVSQSPSNKVTEKGKDVELRCDPISGHTALYWYRQSLGQGLEFLIYFQGNSAPDKSGLPSDRFSAERTGGSVSTLTIQRTQQEDSAVYLCASSLLGLEQFFGPGTRLTVL.